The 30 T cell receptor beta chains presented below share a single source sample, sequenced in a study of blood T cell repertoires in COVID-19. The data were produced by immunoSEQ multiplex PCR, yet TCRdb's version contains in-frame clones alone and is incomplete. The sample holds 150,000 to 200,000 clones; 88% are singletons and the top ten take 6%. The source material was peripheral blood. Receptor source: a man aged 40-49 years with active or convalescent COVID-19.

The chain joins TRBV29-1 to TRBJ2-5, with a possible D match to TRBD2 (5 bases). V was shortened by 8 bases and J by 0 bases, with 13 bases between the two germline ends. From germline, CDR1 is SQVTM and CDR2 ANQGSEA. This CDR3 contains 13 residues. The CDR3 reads CSSHGEYQETQYF. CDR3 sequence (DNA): TGCAGCTCTCACGGGGAGTACCAAGAGACCCAGTACTTC. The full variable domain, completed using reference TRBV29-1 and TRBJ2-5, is SAVISQKPSRDICQRGTSLTIQCQVDSQVTMMFWYRQQPGQSLTLIATANQGSEATYESGFVIDKFPISRPNLTFSTLTVSNMSPEDSSIYLCSSHGEYQETQYFGPGTRLLVL.

The CDR3 is CASEPPPGTTAKAGANVLTF. Written as DNA, the CDR3 is TGTGCCAGCGAGCCTCCCCCCGGGACAACCGCAAAGGCCGGGGCCAACGTCCTGACTTTC. The chain employs TRBV2 and TRBJ2-6; TRBD1 might be the D (6 bases). This CDR3 region has 20 residues. V lost 8 bases and J 4 bases, leaving 30 bases between the germline ends. CDR1 is SNHLY and CDR2 is FYNNEI in the germline V gene.

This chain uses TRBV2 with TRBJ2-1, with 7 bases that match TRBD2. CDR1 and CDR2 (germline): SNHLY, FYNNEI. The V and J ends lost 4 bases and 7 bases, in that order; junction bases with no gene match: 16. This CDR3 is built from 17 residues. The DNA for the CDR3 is TGTGCCAGCAGTGCGCGTTACCGCGGGAGAGAAGGGAATGAGCAGTTCTTC. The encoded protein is CASSARYRGREGNEQFF.

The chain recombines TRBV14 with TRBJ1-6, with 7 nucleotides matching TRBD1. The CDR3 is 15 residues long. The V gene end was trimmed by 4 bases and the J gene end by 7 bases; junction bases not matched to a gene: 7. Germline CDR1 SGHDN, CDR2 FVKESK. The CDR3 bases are TGTGCCAGCAGCCTGGAGGGGGCGCAAAATTCACCCCTCCACTTT. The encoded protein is CASSLEGAQNSPLHF.

CDR3 in amino acids: CARSGTRIYEQYF. In nucleotides, the CDR3 is TGTGCCAGAAGCGGGACTAGAATCTACGAGCAGTACTTC. V gene TRBV5-3 combines with J gene TRBJ2-7, with 8 bases matching TRBD2. TRBV5-3 is labeled an ORF, and its function is uncertain. V lost 4 bases and J lost 3; bases outside the gene matches: 3. CDR3 length equals 13 residues.

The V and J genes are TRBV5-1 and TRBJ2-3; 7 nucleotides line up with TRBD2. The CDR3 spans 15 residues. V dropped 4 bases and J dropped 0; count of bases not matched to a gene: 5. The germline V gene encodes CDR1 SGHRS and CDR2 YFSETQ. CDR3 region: CASSRGRGSTDTQYF. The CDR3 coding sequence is TGCGCCAGCAGCCGAGGGAGGGGTAGCACAGATACGCAGTATTTT.

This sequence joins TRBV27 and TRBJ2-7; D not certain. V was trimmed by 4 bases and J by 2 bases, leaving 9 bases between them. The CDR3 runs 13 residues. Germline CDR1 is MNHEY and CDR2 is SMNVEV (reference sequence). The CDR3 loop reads CASSSNITYEQYF. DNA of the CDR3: TGTGCCAGCAGTTCCAACATCACCTACGAGCAGTACTTC.

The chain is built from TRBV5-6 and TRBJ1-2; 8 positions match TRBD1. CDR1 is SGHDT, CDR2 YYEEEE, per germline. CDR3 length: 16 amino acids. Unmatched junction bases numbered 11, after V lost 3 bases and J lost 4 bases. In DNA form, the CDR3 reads TGTGCCAGCAGCTCAGCTGGACAGGGAGTAATCTATGGCTACACCTTC. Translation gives CASSSAGQGVIYGYTF.

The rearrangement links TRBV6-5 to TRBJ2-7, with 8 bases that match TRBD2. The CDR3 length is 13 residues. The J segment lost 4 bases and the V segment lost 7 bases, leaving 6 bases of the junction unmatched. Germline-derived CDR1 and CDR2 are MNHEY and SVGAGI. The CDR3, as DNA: TGTGCCAGCACTCCGGGGGGGAGGTACGAGCAGTACTTC. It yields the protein CASTPGGRYEQYF.

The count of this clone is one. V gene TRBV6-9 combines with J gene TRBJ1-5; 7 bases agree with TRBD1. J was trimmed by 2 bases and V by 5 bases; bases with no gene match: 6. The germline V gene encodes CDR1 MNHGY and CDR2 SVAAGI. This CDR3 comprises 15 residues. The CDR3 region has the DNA TGTGCCAGCAGTCCGCCCGGACAGGGCAATCAGCCCCAGCATTTT. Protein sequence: CASSPPGQGNQPQHF.

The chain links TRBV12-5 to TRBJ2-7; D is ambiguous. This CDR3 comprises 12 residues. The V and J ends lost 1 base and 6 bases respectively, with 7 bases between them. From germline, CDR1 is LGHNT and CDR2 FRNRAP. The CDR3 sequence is CASGLARVEQYF. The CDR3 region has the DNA TGTGCTAGTGGTTTGGCCCGAGTCGAGCAGTACTTC.

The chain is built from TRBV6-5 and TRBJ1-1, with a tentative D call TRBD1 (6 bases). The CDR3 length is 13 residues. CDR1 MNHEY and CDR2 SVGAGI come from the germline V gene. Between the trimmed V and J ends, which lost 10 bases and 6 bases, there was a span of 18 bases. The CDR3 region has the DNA TGTGCCACCCACCCACAGGGCAGGCCTGAAGCTTTCTTT. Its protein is CATHPQGRPEAFF.

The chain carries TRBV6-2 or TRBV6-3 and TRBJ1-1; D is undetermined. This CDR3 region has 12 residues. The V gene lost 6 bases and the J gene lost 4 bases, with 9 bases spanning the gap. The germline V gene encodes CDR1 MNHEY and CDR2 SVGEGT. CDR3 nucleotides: TGTGCCAGCAGCGAGACACCCACTGAAGCTTTCTTT. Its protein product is CASSETPTEAFF.

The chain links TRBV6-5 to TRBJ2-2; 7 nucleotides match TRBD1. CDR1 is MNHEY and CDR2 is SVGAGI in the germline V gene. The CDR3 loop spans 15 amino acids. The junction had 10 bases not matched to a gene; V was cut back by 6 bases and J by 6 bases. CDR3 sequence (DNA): TGTGCCAGCAGCCGCACCGACAGGGTGGCCGGGGAGCTGTTTTTT. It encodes CASSRTDRVAGELFF.

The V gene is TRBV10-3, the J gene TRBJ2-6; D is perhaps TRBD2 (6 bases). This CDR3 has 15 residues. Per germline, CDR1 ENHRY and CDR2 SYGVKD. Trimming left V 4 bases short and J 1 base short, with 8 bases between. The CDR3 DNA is TGTGCCATCAGTGCGGGGGTGTCTGGGGCCAACGTCCTGACTTTC. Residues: CAISAGVSGANVLTF.

The CDR3 region has the DNA TGCGCCAGCAGGGGGCCGAACACCGGGGAGCTGTTTTTT. This encodes CASRGPNTGELFF. The chain carries TRBV23-1 and TRBJ2-2; perhaps TRBD1 as D (5 bases). TRBV23-1 is flagged as an ORF with uncertain function. V lost 6 bases and J 0 bases, leaving 5 bases between the germline ends. CDR3 length: 13 residues.

For the CDR3, the DNA is TGTGCCAGCAGTGAGGCAGGGCCAGGAAACACCATATATTTT. It translates to CASSEAGPGNTIYF. The chain is built from TRBV6-1 and TRBJ1-3; D might be TRBD1 (5 bases). Germline CDR1 reads MNHNS; CDR2 reads SASEGT. Trimming removed 3 bases at V and 4 bases at J, with 10 bases between. The CDR3 runs to 14 residues.

CDR3 nucleotides: TGTGCCAGCAGCCGCGATGGACAGGGAGACGGTGAGCAGTTCTTC. It specifies CASSRDGQGDGEQFF. V is TRBV7-9 and J is TRBJ2-1; 8 bases are a match to TRBD1. In germline, CDR1 is SEHNR, CDR2 FQNEAQ (reference sequence). This CDR3 region has 15 residues. V trimming: 5 bases; J trimming: 9 bases; junction bases outside the gene matches: 12.

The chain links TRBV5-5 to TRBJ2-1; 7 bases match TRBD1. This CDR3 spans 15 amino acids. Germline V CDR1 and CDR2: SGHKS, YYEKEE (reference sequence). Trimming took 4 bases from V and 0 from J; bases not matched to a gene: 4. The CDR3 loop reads CASSRQGDSYNEQFF. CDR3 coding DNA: TGTGCCAGCAGCAGACAGGGAGACTCCTACAATGAGCAGTTCTTC.

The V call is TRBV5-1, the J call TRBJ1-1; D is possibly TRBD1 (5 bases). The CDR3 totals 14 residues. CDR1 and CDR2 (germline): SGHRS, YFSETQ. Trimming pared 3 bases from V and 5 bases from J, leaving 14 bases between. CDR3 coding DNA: TGCGCCAGCAGCTCGGGACCCGCGGGGACTGAAGCTTTCTTT. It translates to CASSSGPAGTEAFF.

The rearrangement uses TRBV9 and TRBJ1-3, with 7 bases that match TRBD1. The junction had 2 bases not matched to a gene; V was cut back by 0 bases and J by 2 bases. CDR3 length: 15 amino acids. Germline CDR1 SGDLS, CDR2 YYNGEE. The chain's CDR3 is CASSVATGAGNTIYF. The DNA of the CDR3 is TGTGCCAGCAGCGTAGCTACAGGGGCTGGAAACACCATATATTTT.

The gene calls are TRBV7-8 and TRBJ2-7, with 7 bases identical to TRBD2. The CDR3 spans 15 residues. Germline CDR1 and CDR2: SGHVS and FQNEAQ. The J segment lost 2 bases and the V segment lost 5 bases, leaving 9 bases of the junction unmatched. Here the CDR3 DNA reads TGTGCCAGCAGCCCCCCAGCGGGACTTACCTACGAGCAGTACTTC. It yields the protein CASSPPAGLTYEQYF.

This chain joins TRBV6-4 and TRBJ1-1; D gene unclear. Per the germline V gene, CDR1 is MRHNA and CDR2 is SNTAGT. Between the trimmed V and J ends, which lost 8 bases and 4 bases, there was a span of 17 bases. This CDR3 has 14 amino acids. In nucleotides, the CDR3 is TGTGCCAGCTCCCGATACTCTGAGAGCACTGAAGCTTTCTTT. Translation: CASSRYSESTEAFF.

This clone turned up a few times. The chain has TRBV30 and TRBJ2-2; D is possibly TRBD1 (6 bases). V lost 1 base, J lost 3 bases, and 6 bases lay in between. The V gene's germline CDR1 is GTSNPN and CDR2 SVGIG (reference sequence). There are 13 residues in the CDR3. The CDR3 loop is CAWSEGDTGELFF. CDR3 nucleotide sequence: TGTGCCTGGAGTGAGGGGGACACCGGGGAGCTGTTTTTT.

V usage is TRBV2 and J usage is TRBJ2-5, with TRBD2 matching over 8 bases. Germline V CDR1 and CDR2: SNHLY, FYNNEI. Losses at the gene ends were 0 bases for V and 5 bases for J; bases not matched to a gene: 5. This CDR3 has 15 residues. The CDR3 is CASSEASGEVETQYF. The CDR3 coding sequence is TGTGCCAGCAGTGAAGCTAGCGGGGAAGTGGAGACCCAGTACTTC.

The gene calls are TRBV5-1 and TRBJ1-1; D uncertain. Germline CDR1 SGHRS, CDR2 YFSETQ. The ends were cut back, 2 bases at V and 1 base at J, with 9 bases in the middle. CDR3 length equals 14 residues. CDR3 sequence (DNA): TGCGCCAGCAGCTTTGGCCTTAAGAACACTGAAGCTTTCTTT. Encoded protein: CASSFGLKNTEAFF.

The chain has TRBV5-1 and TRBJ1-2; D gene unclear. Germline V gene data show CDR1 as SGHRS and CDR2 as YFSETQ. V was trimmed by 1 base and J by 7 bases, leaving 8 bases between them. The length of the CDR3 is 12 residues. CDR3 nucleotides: TGCGCCAGCAGCTTGTTCAGCGGTGGCTACACCTTC. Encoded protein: CASSLFSGGYTF.

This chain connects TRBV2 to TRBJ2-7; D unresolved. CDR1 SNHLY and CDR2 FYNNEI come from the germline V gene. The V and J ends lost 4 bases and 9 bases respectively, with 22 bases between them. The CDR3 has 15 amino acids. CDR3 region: CASSGNPFSYSGQYF. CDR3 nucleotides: TGTGCCAGCAGTGGTAACCCCTTTAGTTATAGTGGGCAGTACTTC.

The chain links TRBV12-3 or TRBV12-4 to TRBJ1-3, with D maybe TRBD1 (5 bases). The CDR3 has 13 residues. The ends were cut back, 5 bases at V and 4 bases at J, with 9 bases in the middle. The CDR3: CASSTGPGNTIYF. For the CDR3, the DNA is TGTGCCAGCAGTACAGGTCCCGGAAACACCATATATTTT.

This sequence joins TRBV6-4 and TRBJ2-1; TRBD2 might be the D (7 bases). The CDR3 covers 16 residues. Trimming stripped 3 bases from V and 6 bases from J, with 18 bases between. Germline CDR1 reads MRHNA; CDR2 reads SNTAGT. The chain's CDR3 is CASSEEGGYTINEQFF. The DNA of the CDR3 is TGTGCCAGCAGTGAAGAGGGGGGGTACACAATCAATGAGCAGTTCTTC.